What follows is one T cell receptor (beta chain) and its context. This sample was taken from a study of Ad26.COV2.S vaccination and SARS-CoV-2 variants. Study details: A COV1001 Ad26.COV2.S trial-arm participant provided the sample.

Method: immunoSEQ multiplex PCR; TCRdb's copy keeps in-frame clones and lacks some. The sample records 510,000 or so clones, roughly 85% being singletons. Treatment indicated: 19 received Ad26.COV2.S at low or high dose, single or two shots; 5 received placebo; per-sample allocation not given. Sampling took place 63 days after the first vaccine or placebo injection. Germline V gene sequence: CDR1 SGDLS, CDR2 YYNGEE. Trimming at V came to 3 bases and at J to 4 bases, leaving 12 bases not matched to a gene. This CDR3 contains 17 residues. The chain links TRBV9 to TRBJ2-3; 9 bases are a match to TRBD2. The specimen comprised peripheral blood, sampled in a trial of Ad26.COV2.S vaccine versus placebo. The sequence was collected from a person between 18 and 60 years old who received the Ad26.COV2.S COVID-19 vaccine or a placebo. CDR3 residues: CASSAPPAGGLSDTQYF. Here the CDR3 DNA reads TGTGCCAGCAGCGCCCCCCCAGCGGGAGGCCTCTCAGATACGCAGTATTTT.